The present T cell receptor (beta chain) was sequenced within a study of T cells in localized non-small cell lung cancer. Whole-study findings and limits: The appearance of a median 57 of the top 100 tumor clones was seen in adjacent lung. Multi-region tumor sequencing was not done, so intratumor heterogeneity could not be excluded. T cell clonality was highest in uninvolved adjacent lung, above tumor.

This clone has a handful of counts. As yet, its antigen is unknown. CDR1 is MDHEN and CDR2 is SYDVKM in the germline V gene. CDR3 length: 11 residues. V lost 6 bases and J 7 bases, leaving 9 bases between the germline ends. TCRdb keeps only in-frame clones here, not all; method: immunoSEQ multiplex PCR. The sample yields about 48,000 clones, approximately 80% seen once. The sequencing here drew on peripheral blood, taken before any cancer treatment. This clonotype originated in a man aged 35-75 years with stage I squamous cell lung carcinoma. The V and J genes are TRBV28 and TRBJ1-1; no definite D call. The CDR3 DNA follows: TGTGCCAGCAGGAGGTACAGTGAAGCTTTCTTT. Translation: CASRRYSEAFF.